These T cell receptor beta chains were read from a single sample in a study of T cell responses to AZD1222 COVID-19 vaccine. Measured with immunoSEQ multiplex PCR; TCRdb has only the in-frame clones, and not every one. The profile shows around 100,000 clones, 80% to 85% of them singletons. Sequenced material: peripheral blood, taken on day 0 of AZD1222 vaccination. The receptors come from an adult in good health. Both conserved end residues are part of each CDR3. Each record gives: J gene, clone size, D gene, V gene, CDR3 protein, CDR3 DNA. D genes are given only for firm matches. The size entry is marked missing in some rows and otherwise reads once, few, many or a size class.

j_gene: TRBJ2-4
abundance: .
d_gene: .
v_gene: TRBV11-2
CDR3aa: CASSLEFKMNIQYF
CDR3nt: TGTGCCAGCAGCTTAGAGTTTAAGATGAACATTCAGTACTTC

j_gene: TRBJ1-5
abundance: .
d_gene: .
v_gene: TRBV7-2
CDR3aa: CASSLAEKQPQHF
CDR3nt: TGTGCCAGCAGCTTAGCGGAAAAGCAGCCCCAGCATTTT

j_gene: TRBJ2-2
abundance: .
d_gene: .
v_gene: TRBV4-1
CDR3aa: CASSQDRLGMGLFF
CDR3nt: TGCGCCAGCAGCCAAGATCGATTGGGAATGGGGCTGTTTTTT

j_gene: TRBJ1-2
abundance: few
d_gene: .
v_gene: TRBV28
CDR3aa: CATSGTHSGYTF
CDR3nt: TGTGCCACCTCCGGGACACACTCTGGCTACACCTTC

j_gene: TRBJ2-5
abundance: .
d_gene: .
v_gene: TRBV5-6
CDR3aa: CASSWEGRGETQYF
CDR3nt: TGTGCCAGCTCATGGGAAGGGAGGGGGGAGACCCAGTACTTC

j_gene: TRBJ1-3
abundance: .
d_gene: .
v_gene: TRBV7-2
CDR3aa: CASSLGGASGNTIYF
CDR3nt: TGTGCCAGCAGCTTAGGGGGGGCCTCTGGAAACACCATATATTTT

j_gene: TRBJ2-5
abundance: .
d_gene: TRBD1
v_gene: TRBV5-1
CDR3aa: CASGTGQGSKTQYF
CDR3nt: TGCGCCAGCGGAACGGGACAGGGCTCGAAGACCCAGTACTTC

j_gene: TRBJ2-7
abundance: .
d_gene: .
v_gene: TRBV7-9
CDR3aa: CASSRDSRGPEDPSYEQYF
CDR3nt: TGTGCCAGCAGCAGAGACAGTAGAGGGCCAGAAGACCCTTCCTACGAGCAGTACTTC

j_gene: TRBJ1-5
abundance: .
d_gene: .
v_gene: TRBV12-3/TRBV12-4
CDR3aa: CASSLQGRQPQHF
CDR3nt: TGTGCCAGCAGTTTACAGGGGCGGCAGCCCCAGCATTTT

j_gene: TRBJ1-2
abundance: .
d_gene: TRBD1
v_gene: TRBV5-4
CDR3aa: CASRVGGALGYTF
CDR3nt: TGTGCCAGCAGGGTAGGGGGCGCGCTTGGCTACACCTTC

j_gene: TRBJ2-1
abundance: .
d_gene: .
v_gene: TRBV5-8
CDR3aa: CASRGTGAKSYNEQFF
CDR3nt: TGTGCCAGCAGGGGCACAGGAGCTAAATCCTACAATGAGCAGTTCTTC

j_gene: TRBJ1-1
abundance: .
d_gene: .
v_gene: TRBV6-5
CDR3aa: CASSYGQRTWAFF
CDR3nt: TGTGCCAGCAGTTACGGTCAGCGGACGTGGGCTTTCTTT

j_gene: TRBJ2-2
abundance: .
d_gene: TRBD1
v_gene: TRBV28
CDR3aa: CASAGTGVAGELFF
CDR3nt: TGTGCCAGCGCCGGGACAGGGGTCGCCGGGGAGCTGTTTTTT

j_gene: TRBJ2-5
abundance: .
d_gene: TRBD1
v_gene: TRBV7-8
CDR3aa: CASSWIPGQGDETQYF
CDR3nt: TGTGCCAGCAGCTGGATACCGGGACAGGGTGATGAGACCCAGTACTTC

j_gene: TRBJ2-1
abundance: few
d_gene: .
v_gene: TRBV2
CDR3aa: CASRRGQYNEQFF
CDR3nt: TGTGCCAGCAGGAGGGGTCAGTACAATGAGCAGTTCTTC

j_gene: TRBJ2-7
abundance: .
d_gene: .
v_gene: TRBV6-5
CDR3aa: CASNGDDFEQYF
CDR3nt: TGTGCCAGCAACGGGGACGACTTCGAGCAGTACTTC

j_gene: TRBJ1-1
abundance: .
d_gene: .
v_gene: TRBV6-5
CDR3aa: CASSLTMNTEAFF
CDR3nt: TGTGCCAGCAGTCTCACCATGAACACTGAAGCTTTCTTT

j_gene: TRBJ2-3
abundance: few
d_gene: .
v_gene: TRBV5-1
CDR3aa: CASSLTEGRASLYTQYF
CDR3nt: TGCGCCAGCAGCTTGACCGAGGGACGGGCATCGTTGTATACGCAGTATTTT

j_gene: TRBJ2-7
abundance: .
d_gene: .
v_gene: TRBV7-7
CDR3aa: CASSPQEGSYEQYF
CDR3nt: TGTGCTAGCAGCCCGCAGGAAGGGTCCTACGAGCAGTACTTC

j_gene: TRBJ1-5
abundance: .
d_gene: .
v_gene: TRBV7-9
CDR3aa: CASSTSRGEGRLQPQHF
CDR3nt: TGTGCCAGCAGTACTTCTCGGGGGGAGGGAAGACTCCAGCCCCAGCATTTT

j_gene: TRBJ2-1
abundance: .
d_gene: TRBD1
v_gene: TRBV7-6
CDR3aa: CASSPGQDYNEQFF
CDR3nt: TGTGCCAGCAGCCCAGGACAGGACTACAATGAGCAGTTCTTC

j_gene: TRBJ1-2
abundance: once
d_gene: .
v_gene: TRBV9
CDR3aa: CASSVLNSWYGYTF
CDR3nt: TGTGCCAGCAGCGTATTAAACAGTTGGTATGGCTACACCTTC

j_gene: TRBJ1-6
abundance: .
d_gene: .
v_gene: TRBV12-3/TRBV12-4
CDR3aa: CASSLGWNSPLHF
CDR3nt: TGTGCCAGCAGTTTGGGGTGGAATTCACCCCTCCACTTT

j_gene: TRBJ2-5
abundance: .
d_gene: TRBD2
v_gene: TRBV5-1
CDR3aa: CASSLAYSGDAETQYF
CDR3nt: TGCGCCAGCAGCTTGGCTTATAGCGGGGACGCGGAGACCCAGTACTTC

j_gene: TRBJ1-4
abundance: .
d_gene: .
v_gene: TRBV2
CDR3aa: CASSALAEEKLFF
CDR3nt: TGTGCCAGCAGTGCCCTGGCGGAGGAAAAACTGTTTTTT

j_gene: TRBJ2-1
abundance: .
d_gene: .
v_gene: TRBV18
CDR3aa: CASSPSTGDNEQFF
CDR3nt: TGTGCCAGCTCACCATCAACAGGAGACAATGAGCAGTTCTTC

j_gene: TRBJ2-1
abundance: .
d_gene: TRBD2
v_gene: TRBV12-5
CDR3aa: CASGRTGKTRGGFSYNEQFF
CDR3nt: TGTGCTAGTGGCCGCACAGGTAAAACCCGCGGGGGGTTCTCCTACAATGAGCAGTTCTTC

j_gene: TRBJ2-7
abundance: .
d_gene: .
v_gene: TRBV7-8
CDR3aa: CASRPGGHPYEQYF
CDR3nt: TGTGCCAGCAGGCCAGGCGGACACCCCTACGAGCAGTACTTC

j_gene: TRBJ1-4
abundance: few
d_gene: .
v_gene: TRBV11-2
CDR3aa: CASSLGRLDEKLFF
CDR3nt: TGTGCCAGCAGCTTGGGCAGGCTAGATGAAAAACTGTTTTTT

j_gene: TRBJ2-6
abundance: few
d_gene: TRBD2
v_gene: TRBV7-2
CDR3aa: CASSLQAGSSGANVLTF
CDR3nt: TGTGCCAGCAGCTTACAAGCGGGAAGCTCTGGGGCCAACGTCCTGACTTTC

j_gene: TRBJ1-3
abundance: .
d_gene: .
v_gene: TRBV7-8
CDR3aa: CASSLAGPRSGNTIYF
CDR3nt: TGTGCCAGCAGCTTGGCGGGGCCTCGCTCTGGAAACACCATATATTTT

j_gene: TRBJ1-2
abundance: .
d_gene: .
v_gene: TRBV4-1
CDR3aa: CASSQGTGGGGYLGYTF
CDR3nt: TGCGCCAGCAGCCAAGGGACTGGGGGTGGCGGGTATCTTGGCTACACCTTC

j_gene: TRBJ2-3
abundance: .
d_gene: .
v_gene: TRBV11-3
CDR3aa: CASSLTFGAFGPTDTQYF
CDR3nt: TGTGCCAGCAGCTTAACTTTTGGGGCTTTTGGCCCCACAGATACGCAGTATTTT

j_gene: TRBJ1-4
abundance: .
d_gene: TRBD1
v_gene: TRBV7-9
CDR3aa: CASSPGQGYEKLFF
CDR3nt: TGTGCCAGCAGCCCGGGACAGGGCTATGAAAAACTGTTTTTT

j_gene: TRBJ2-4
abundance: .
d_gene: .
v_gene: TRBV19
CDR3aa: CASSMWRGLNIQYF
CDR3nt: TGTGCCAGTAGTATGTGGAGGGGATTGAACATTCAGTACTTC

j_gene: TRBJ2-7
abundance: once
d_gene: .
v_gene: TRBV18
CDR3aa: CASSPQGDYEQYF
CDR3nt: TGTGCCAGCTCACCACAGGGGGACTACGAGCAGTACTTC

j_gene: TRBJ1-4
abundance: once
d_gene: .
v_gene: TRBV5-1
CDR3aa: CASSLMAGGGRLFF
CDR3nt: TGCGCCAGCAGCTTGATGGCAGGAGGCGGGCGGCTGTTTTTT

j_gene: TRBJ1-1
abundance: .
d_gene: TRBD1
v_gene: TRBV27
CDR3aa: CASSLAGGNTEAFF
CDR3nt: TGTGCCAGCAGTTTGGCAGGGGGCAACACTGAAGCTTTCTTT

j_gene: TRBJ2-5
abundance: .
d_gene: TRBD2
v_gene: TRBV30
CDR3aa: CAGTRGSQETQYF
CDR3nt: TGTGCCGGGACGCGGGGGTCCCAAGAGACCCAGTACTTC

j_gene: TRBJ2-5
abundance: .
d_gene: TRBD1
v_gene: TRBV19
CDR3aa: CASSIDRGQETQYF
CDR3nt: TGTGCCAGTAGTATCGACAGGGGGCAAGAGACCCAGTACTTC

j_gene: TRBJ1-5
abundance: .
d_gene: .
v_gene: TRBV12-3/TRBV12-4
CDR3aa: CASSFIPRPQHF
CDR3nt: TGTGCCAGCAGTTTTATTCCCCGGCCCCAGCATTTT

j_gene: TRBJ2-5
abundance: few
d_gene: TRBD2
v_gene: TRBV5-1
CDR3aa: CASSVTLGEGETQYF
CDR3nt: TGCGCCAGCAGCGTCACTTTAGGGGAGGGGGAGACCCAGTACTTC

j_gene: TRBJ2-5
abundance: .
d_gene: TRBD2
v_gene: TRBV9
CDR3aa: CASSPGGVASGSGETQYF
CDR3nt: TGTGCCAGCAGCCCCGGCGGGGTGGCTAGCGGGAGCGGAGAGACCCAGTACTTC

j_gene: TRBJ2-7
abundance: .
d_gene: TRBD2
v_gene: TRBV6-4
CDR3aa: CASSELRLAGDPSEQYF
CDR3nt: TGTGCCAGCAGTGAGTTGAGACTAGCGGGAGACCCCTCCGAGCAGTACTTC

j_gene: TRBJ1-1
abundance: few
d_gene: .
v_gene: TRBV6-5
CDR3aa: CASTPSTIAEAFF
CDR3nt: TGTGCCAGCACCCCCTCGACAATCGCTGAAGCTTTCTTT

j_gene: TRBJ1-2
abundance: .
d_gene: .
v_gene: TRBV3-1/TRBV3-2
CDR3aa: CASSRQSRRGYTF
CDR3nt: TGTGCCAGCAGCCGACAGTCTCGGAGAGGCTACACCTTC

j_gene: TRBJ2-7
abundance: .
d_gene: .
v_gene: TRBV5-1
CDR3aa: CASSVGQSYEQYF
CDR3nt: TGCGCCAGCAGCGTTGGACAGTCCTACGAGCAGTACTTC

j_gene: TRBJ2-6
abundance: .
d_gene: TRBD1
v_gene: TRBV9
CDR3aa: CASSVAPGTGGASSISGANVLTF
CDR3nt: TGTGCCAGCAGCGTAGCCCCCGGGACAGGGGGAGCTTCGAGTATCTCTGGGGCCAACGTCCTGACTTTC

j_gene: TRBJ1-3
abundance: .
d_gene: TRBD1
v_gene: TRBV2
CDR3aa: CASRATGGFSGNTIYF
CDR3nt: TGTGCCAGCAGGGCCACAGGGGGATTCTCTGGAAACACCATATATTTT

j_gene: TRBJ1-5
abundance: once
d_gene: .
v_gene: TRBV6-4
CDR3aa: CASGQNYSNQPQHF
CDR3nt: TGTGCCAGCGGACAGAATTATAGCAATCAGCCCCAGCATTTT

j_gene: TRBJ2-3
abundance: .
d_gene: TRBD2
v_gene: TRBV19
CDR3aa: CATLAGGQDTQYF
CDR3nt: TGTGCCACCCTGGCGGGGGGGCAAGATACGCAGTATTTT

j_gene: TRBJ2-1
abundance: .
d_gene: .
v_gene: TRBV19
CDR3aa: CASSITLSGYNEQFF
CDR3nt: TGTGCCAGTAGTATTACCCTTTCGGGGTACAATGAGCAGTTCTTC

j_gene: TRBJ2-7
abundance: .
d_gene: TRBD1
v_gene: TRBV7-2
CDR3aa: CASRAAGTGRHEQYF
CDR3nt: TGTGCCAGCAGGGCCGCGGGGACAGGTCGCCACGAGCAGTACTTC